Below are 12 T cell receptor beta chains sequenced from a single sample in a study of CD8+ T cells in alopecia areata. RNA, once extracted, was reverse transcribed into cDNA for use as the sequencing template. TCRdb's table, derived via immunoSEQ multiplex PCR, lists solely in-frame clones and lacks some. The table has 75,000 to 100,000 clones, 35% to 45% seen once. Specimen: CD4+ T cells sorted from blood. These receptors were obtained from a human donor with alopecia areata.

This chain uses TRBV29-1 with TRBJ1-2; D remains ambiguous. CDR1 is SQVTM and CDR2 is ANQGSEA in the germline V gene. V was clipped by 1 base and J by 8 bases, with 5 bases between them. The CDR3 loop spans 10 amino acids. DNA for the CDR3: TGCAGCGTTGAAGCCCGGGGCTACACCTTC. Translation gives CSVEARGYTF.

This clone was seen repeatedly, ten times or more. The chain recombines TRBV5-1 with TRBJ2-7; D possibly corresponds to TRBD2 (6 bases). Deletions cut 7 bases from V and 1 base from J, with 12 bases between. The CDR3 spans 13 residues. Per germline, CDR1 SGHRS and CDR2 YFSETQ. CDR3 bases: TGCGCCAGCCGCCCCGGGGGATCCTACGAGCAGTACTTC. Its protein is CASRPGGSYEQYF.

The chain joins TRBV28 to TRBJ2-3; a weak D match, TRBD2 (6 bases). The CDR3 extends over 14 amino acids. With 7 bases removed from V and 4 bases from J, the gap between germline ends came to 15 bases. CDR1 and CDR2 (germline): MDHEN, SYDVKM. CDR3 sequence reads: CASTSGTLADTQYF. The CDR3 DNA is TGTGCCAGCACCTCCGGGACTTTGGCAGATACGCAGTATTTT.

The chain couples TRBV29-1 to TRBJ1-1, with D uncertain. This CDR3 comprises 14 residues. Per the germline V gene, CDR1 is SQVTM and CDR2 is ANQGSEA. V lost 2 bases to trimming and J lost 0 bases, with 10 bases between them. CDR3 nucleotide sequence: TGCAGCGTTGAAAACTTAGCAATGAACACTGAAGCTTTCTTT. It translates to CSVENLAMNTEAFF.

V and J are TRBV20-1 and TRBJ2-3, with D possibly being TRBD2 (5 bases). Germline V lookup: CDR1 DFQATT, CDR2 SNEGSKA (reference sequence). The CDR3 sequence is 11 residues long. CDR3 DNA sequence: TGCGAACTAGGGAGCACAGATACGCAGTATTTT. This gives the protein CELGSTDTQYF.

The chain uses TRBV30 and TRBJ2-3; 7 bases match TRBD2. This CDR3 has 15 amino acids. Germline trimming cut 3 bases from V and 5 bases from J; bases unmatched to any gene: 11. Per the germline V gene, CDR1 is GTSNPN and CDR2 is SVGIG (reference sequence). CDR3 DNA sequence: TGTGCCTGGAGGGGTCCGGGACTAAGTGAAGATACGCAGTATTTT. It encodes CAWRGPGLSEDTQYF.

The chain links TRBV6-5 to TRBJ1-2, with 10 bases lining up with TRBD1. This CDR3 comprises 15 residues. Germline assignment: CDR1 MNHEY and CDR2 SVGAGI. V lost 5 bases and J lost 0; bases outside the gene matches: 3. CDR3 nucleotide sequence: TGTGCCAGCAGTGGGGACAGGGGAGCTAACTATGGCTACACCTTC. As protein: CASSGDRGANYGYTF.

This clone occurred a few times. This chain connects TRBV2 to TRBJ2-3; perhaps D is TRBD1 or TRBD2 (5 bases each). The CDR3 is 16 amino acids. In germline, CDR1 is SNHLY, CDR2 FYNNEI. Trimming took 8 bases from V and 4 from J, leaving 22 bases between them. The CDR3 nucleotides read TGTGCCAGCGAGGGGTTGCGCCCACAAGGGCCAGATACGCAGTATTTT. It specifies CASEGLRPQGPDTQYF.

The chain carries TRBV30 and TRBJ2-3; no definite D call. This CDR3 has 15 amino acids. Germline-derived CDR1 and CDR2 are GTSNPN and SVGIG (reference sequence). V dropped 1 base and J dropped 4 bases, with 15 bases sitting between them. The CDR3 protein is CAWSASAPIPDTQYF. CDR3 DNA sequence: TGTGCCTGGAGTGCCTCTGCCCCGATCCCAGATACGCAGTATTTT.

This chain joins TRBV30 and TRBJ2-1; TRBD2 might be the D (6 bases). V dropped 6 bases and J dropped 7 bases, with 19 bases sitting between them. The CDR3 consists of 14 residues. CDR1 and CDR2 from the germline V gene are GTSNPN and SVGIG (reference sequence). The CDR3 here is CACLVAGRWNEQFF. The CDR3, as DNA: TGTGCCTGTTTAGTCGCGGGGAGGTGGAATGAGCAGTTCTTC. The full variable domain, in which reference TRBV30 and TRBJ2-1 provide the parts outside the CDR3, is SQTIHQWPATLVQPVGSPLSLECTVEGTSNPNLYWYRQAAGRGLQLLFYSVGIGQISSEVPQNLSASRPQDRQFILSSKKLLLSDSGFYLCACLVAGRWNEQFFGPGTRLTVL.

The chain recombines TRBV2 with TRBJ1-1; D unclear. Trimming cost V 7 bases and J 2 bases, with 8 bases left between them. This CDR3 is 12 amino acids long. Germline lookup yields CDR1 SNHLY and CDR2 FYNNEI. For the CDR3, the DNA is TGTGCCAGCAATCAAGGAAACACTGAAGCTTTCTTT. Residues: CASNQGNTEAFF.

The CDR3 spells CASSLVRLGGVGYGYTF. The CDR3 DNA reads as TGTGCCAGCAGCTTAGTCCGCCTCGGGGGAGTCGGCTATGGCTACACCTTC. The V call is TRBV7-9, the J call TRBJ1-2; possibly TRBD1 for D (5 bases). Germline lookup yields CDR1 SEHNR and CDR2 FQNEAQ (reference sequence). V lost 1 base to trimming and J lost 4 bases, with 19 bases between them. This CDR3 spans 17 amino acids.